What follows are 4 T cell receptor beta chains derived from one specimen sequenced in a study of shared clonotypes between healthy human individuals. Libraries were prepared by immunoSEQ multiplex PCR; TCRdb keeps only in-frame clonotypes and omits some of them. Of 2 million to 2.5 million clones in the sample, 93% were seen once. The specimen sequenced was naive CD4+ T cells from PBMCs. Subset indicated: CD45RA+ positively selected. These receptors were taken from a man aged 18 to 29 in good health. Some clones in this sample may be carry-over from other donors' samples.

The chain has TRBV29-1 and TRBJ2-3, with D perhaps matching TRBD1 (6 bases). The CDR3 spans 13 residues. Per germline, CDR1 SQVTM and CDR2 ANQGSEA. The V end lost 7 bases, the J end lost 0 bases, and 11 bases lay between the germline ends. The CDR3 DNA follows: TGCAGCGCCAGGGGACGGAGCACAGATACGCAGTATTTT. It yields the protein CSARGRSTDTQYF.

The table lists this clone with a few counts. V and J are TRBV25-1 and TRBJ1-5; D may be TRBD1 (6 bases). V was cut by 4 bases and J by 3 bases, with 13 bases left in between. The CDR3 runs 15 residues. Germline CDR1 is MGHDK and CDR2 is SYGVNS. CDR3 in DNA: TGTGCCAGCAGTGCAGCAACAGGGCCCAATCAGCCCCAGCATTTT. Its protein is CASSAATGPNQPQHF.

This sequence joins TRBV7-6 and TRBJ1-2, with a weak D call TRBD1 (6 bases). The CDR3 is made up of 14 amino acids. V lost 5 bases and J 0 bases, leaving 10 bases between the germline ends. Germline V gene sequence: CDR1 SGHVS, CDR2 FNYEAQ. The CDR3 region has the DNA TGTGCCAGCAGCGCCGGGGGGCCTAACTATGGCTACACCTTC. It translates to CASSAGGPNYGYTF. The entire variable domain, with the rest obtained from reference TRBV7-6 and TRBJ1-2, is as follows: GAGVSQSPRYKVTKRGQDVALRCDPISGHVSLYWYRQALGQGPEFLTYFNYEAQQDKSGLPNDRFSAERPEGSISTLTIQRTEQRDSAMYRCASSAGGPNYGYTFGSGTRLTVV.

The chain recombines TRBV27 with TRBJ2-3; D remains unclear. The germline V gene has CDR1 MNHEY and CDR2 SMNVEV (reference sequence). The CDR3 totals 13 residues. The V and J ends lost 5 bases and 6 bases respectively, with 12 bases between them. This CDR3 is CASSLQILDTQYF. CDR3 sequence (DNA): TGTGCCAGCAGTCTCCAGATTTTGGATACGCAGTATTTT.